The 3 T cell receptor beta chains listed next were all sequenced from one sample in a study of response to subunit inactivated influenza vaccine. Each CDR3 protein gets one entry after TCRdb re-called the RT-PCR reads with MiXCR. This table holds approximately 500,000 distinct CDR3 sequences, less than 25% found once. The sample was also linked to a second study, of T cells expressing NK-cell markers. That paper notes: What made the TCR beta cDNA was 5'RACE template switching with UMIs.

The input for sequencing was CD4+ T cells sorted from PBMCs, taken roughly 13 days after vaccination. These receptors all come from a man aged 50 to 59 who received an inactivated influenza vaccine.

The table lists this clonotype with a few counts. This rearrangement joins TRBV7-9 to TRBJ2-2; 7 bases match TRBD1. V lost 8 bases and J lost 1; bases outside the gene matches: 7. CDR1 is SEHNR, CDR2 FQNEAQ, per germline (reference sequence). The CDR3 covers 15 residues. The chain's CDR3 is CASDATGLNTGELFF. The CDR3 region has the DNA TGTGCCAGCGACGCGACAGGGCTGAACACCGGGGAGCTGTTTTTT.

This sequence joins TRBV7-2 and TRBJ2-5; weak D call: TRBD1 (7 bases). Trimming left V 1 base short and J 13 bases short, with 16 bases between. CDR3 size: 13 residues. Germline-derived CDR1 and CDR2 are SGHTA and FQGNSA. The CDR3 loop is CASSLGGRGDRYF. DNA of the CDR3: TGTGCCAGCAGCTTAGGCGGCAGGGGGGATCGGTACTTC.

The chain combines TRBV6-2 or TRBV6-3 with TRBJ2-2, with D unresolved. Trimming removed 5 bases at V and 2 bases at J, with 6 bases between. Looked up from germline, CDR1 is MNHEY and CDR2 is SVGEGT. CDR3 size: 13 residues. The CDR3 here is CASSPINTGELFF. DNA of the CDR3: TGTGCCAGCAGTCCCATAAACACCGGGGAGCTGTTTTTT.